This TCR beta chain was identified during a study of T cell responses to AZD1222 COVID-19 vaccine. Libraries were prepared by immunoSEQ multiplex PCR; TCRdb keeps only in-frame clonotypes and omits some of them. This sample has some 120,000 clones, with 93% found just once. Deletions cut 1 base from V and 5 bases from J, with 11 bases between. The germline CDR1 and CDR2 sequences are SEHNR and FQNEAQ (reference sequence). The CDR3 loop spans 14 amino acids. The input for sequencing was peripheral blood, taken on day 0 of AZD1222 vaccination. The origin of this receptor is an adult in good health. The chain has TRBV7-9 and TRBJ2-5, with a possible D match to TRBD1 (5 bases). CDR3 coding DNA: TGTGCCAGCAGCTTAGATCGTTGGGGCGAGACCCAGTACTTC. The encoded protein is CASSLDRWGETQYF.